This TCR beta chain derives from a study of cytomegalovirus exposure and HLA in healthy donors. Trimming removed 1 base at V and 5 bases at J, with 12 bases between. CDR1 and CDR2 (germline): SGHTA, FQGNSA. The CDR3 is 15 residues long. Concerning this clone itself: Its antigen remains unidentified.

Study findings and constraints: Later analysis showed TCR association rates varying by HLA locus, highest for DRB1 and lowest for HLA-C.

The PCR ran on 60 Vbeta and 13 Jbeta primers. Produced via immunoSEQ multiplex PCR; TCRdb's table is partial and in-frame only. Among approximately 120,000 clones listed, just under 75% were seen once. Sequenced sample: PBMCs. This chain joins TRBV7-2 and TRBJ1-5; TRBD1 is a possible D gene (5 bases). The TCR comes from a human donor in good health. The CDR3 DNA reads TGTGCCAGCAGCTTAGACCTAGGGGATTATCAGCCCCAGCATTTT. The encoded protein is CASSLDLGDYQPQHF.